This T cell receptor (beta chain) is from a study of T cell repertoires in cytomegalovirus infection. Study-level information: Public TCR beta signature analysis indicated the presence of both CMV infection and matching HLA type. Whole-study results and caveats: It was HLA-C-restricted CMV-specific TCR beta clonotypes that dominated the response ex vivo.

This clonotype was picked up many times. Its antigen remains unidentified. TCRdb reanalysed the reads using MiXCR and keeps one entry per CDR3 protein. This sample has a few hundred thousand distinct CDR3 sequences, with about 15% found just once. Germline CDR1 reads MDHEN; CDR2 reads SYDVKM. The ends were cut back, 4 bases at V and 1 base at J, with 11 bases in the middle. The CDR3 is 14 residues long. The sequenced sample was CD8+ T cells from PBMCs. This receptor was taken from a human donor in good health (CMV status not recorded). Some clones in this sample may be carry-over from other donors' samples. The chain combines TRBV28 with TRBJ2-7, with a tentative D call TRBD2 (6 bases). CDR3 nucleotides: TGTGCCAGCAGTTCGCCGGGACTTTCCTACGAGCAGTACTTC. Its translation is CASSSPGLSYEQYF.